This TCR beta chain is from a study of cytomegalovirus exposure and HLA in healthy donors. A multiplex PCR was run with 60 Vbeta primers and 13 Jbeta primers. The repertoire was sequenced with immunoSEQ multiplex PCR; TCRdb's copy has only in-frame clones and lacks some. The sample has around 140,000 clones, about two thirds seen once. V lost 3 bases to trimming and J lost 2 bases, with 13 bases between them. Germline lookup yields CDR1 LNHDA and CDR2 SQIVND (reference sequence). CDR3 length equals 15 residues. There are a few counts of this clone. The V call is TRBV19, the J call TRBJ2-5, with D maybe TRBD2 (6 bases). This sequence originates from a man over 45 in good health and CMV-seropositive. Sequencing was carried out using PBMCs. CDR3 loop: CASSMAGRSQETQYF. CDR3 DNA: TGTGCCAGTAGTATGGCGGGGAGGAGTCAAGAGACCCAGTACTTC.